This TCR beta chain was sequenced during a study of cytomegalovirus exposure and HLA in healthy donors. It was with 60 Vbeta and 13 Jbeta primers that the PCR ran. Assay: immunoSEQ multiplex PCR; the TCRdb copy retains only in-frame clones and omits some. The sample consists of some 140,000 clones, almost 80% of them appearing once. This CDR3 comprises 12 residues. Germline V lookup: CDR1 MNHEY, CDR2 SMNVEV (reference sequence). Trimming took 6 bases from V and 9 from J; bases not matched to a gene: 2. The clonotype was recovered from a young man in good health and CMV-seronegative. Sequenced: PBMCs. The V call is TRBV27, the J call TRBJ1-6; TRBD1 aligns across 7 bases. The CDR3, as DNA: TGTGCCAGCAGGTACAGGGGTTCACCCCTCCACTTT. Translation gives CASRYRGSPLHF.